The TCR beta chain under discussion was sequenced for a study of cytomegalovirus exposure and HLA in healthy donors. Between the trimmed V and J ends, which lost 3 bases and 3 bases, there was a span of 12 bases. The CDR3 runs 14 residues. Germline lookup yields CDR1 MDHEN and CDR2 SYDVKM. PCR was performed using 60 Vbeta and 13 Jbeta primers. Clones were read by immunoSEQ multiplex PCR, and TCRdb kept only the in-frame ones, dropping some. The sample gives about 190,000 clones, 70% to 75% of which show up once; 2.5% to 4% is in the top ten. This sequence joins TRBV28 and TRBJ2-7, with D perhaps matching TRBD1 (6 bases). Material for sequencing was PBMCs. The source is a woman in her 30s in good health and CMV-seropositive. The CDR3 sequence is CASSFTGTHYEQYF. CDR3 DNA: TGTGCCAGCAGTTTCACGGGGACACACTACGAGCAGTACTTC.